Each of the 14 T cell receptor beta chains below was sequenced from the same sample in a study of blood T cell repertoires in COVID-19. Some clones are missing from TCRdb's copy, which holds only in-frame ones; the method was immunoSEQ multiplex PCR. Of fewer than 250,000 clones listed, 90% are singletons. Sequencing was carried out using PBMCs or T cells enriched from blood (not recorded which). These receptors all come from a man aged 50 to 59 who had been exposed to COVID-19.

This clone was recorded only once. The genes are TRBV9 and TRBJ2-7; the D is unclear. The V and J ends lost 2 bases and 1 base respectively, with 10 bases between them. This CDR3 region has 14 residues. Germline V gives CDR1 SGDLS, CDR2 YYNGEE. The CDR3 DNA reads as TGTGCCAGCAGCGTCGGTGACACTTCCTACGAGCAGTACTTC. Translation gives CASSVGDTSYEQYF.

This clone came up a few times. The chain employs TRBV6-4 and TRBJ2-3; TRBD2 matches 11 bases. Germline CDR1 reads MRHNA; CDR2 reads SNTAGT. This CDR3 region has 15 residues. The junction had 0 bases not matched to a gene; V was cut back by 0 bases and J by 4 bases. CDR3 region: CASSDSSGGADTQYF. The CDR3 DNA follows: TGTGCCAGCAGTGACTCTAGCGGGGGGGCAGATACGCAGTATTTT.

The rearrangement joins TRBV7-2 to TRBJ1-2; TRBD1 matches at 8 bases. This CDR3 is 15 amino acids long. V gave up 3 bases and J gave up 0 bases; unmatched junction bases: 3. Germline V gene lookup returns CDR1 SGHTA and CDR2 FQGNSA. The CDR3 region has the DNA TGTGCCAGCAGCTTTGACAGGGGCACTAACTATGGCTACACCTTC. Amino acids: CASSFDRGTNYGYTF.

V usage is TRBV5-1 and J usage is TRBJ2-1; D may be TRBD2 (6 bases). Deletions cut 2 bases from V and 4 bases from J, with 7 bases between. Germline V gene lookup returns CDR1 SGHRS and CDR2 YFSETQ. CDR3 length: 13 residues. CDR3 nucleotides: TGCGCCAGCAGCTTCGGGACTTACAATGAGCAGTTCTTC. Its protein product is CASSFGTYNEQFF. The full variable domain, its missing parts supplied by reference TRBV5-1 and TRBJ2-1, is KAGVTQTPRYLIKTRGQQVTLSCSPISGHRSVSWYQQTPGQGLQFLFEYFSETQRNKGNFPGRFSGRQFSNSRSEMNVSTLELGDSALYLCASSFGTYNEQFFGPGTRLTVL.

This clone was detected only a few times. CDR3 sequence reads: CASSQLTGPVFGELFF. DNA for the CDR3: TGCGCCAGCAGCCAATTAACTGGGCCGGTATTCGGGGAGCTGTTTTTT. The rearrangement uses TRBV5-1 and TRBJ2-2; D gene unclear. The ends were cut back, 4 bases at V and 7 bases at J, with 20 bases in the middle. CDR1 SGHRS and CDR2 YFSETQ come from the germline V gene. This CDR3 is built from 16 residues.

This CDR3 reads CASSSLTSGSYNEQFF. The CDR3 nucleotides are TGCGCCAGCAGCTCCCTAACTAGCGGGTCCTACAATGAGCAGTTCTTC. This rearrangement joins TRBV5-1 to TRBJ2-1; 9 positions agree with TRBD2. Trimming took 3 bases from V and 1 from J; bases not matched to a gene: 5. The CDR3 totals 16 residues. Germline CDR1 SGHRS, CDR2 YFSETQ.

The chain employs TRBV18 and TRBJ2-5, with 10 bases lining up with TRBD1. The CDR3 loop spans 15 amino acids. The V and J ends lost 3 bases and 5 bases, in that order; junction bases with no gene match: 6. Germline V gene data show CDR1 as KGHSH and CDR2 as LQKENI. DNA of the CDR3: TGTGCCAGCTCACCGCCGGGACAGGGGACGGAGACCCAGTACTTC. Translation: CASSPPGQGTETQYF.

The rearrangement links TRBV11-2 to TRBJ1-2; D possibly corresponds to TRBD1 (6 bases). This CDR3 is built from 16 residues. The V end was cut by 4 bases, the J end by 10 bases, with 25 bases between. CDR1 SGHAT and CDR2 FQNNGV come from the germline V gene. CDR3 nucleotides: TGTGCCAGCAGCTCGTTAATTATGCAGGGCCCAGGGGACTACACCTTC. Its protein is CASSSLIMQGPGDYTF. Variable domain in full (rest from reference TRBV11-2 and TRBJ1-2): EAGVAQSPRYKIIEKRQSVAFWCNPISGHATLYWYQQILGQGPKLLIQFQNNGVVDDSQLPKDRFSAERLKGVDSTLKIQPAKLEDSAVYLCASSSLIMQGPGDYTFGSGTRLTVV.

The chain employs TRBV11-3 and TRBJ2-1; 12 bases line up with TRBD2. Trimming at V came to 4 bases and at J to 4 bases, leaving 5 bases not matched to a gene. There are 16 residues in the CDR3. Germline CDR1 is SGHNT and CDR2 is YENEEA. In DNA, the CDR3 is TGTGCCAGCAGCTACGGGACTAGCGGGTTTTACAATGAGCAGTTCTTC. It translates to CASSYGTSGFYNEQFF.

This rearrangement joins TRBV5-1 to TRBJ2-5, with 11 nucleotides matching TRBD1. This CDR3 is 16 amino acids long. Germline-derived CDR1 and CDR2 are SGHRS and YFSETQ. The V segment lost 2 bases and the J segment 5 bases; nucleotides outside the gene matches: 8. CDR3 in DNA: TGCGCCAGCAGCTTCGGGACAGGGGGACCAGGGGAGACCCAGTACTTC. Its translation: CASSFGTGGPGETQYF.

This sequence joins TRBV5-5 and TRBJ2-1; D gene unclear. There are 12 residues in the CDR3. The germline V gene encodes CDR1 SGHKS and CDR2 YYEKEE (reference sequence). Trimming left V 1 base short and J 12 bases short, with 11 bases between. The CDR3 here is CASSLYTSGQFF. The CDR3, as DNA: TGTGCCAGCAGCTTGTATACCTCCGGGCAGTTCTTC.

Details on this clone: The sample contains more than one DNA sequence encoding this CDR3. This chain connects TRBV5-1 to TRBJ1-1; D possibly corresponds to TRBD1 (5 bases). Germline CDR1 SGHRS, CDR2 YFSETQ. This CDR3 comprises 14 residues. V was trimmed by 4 bases and J by 0 bases, leaving 10 bases between them. CDR3 residues: CASSLDRMNTEAFF. The CDR3 bases are TGCGCCAGCAGCCTAGACAGAATGAACACTGAAGCTTTCTTT.

The rearrangement links TRBV9 to TRBJ2-1; D possibly corresponds to TRBD1 (6 bases). The CDR3 is made up of 17 amino acids. The germline V gene encodes CDR1 SGDLS and CDR2 YYNGEE. The ends were cut back, 2 bases at V and 3 bases at J, with 18 bases in the middle. CDR3 in amino acids: CASSVPGQGAFYNEQFF. CDR3 bases: TGTGCCAGCAGCGTTCCGGGACAAGGGGCCTTCTACAATGAGCAGTTCTTC. Filled out from reference TRBV9 and TRBJ2-1, the complete variable domain reads DSGVTQTPKHLITATGQRVTLRCSPRSGDLSVYWYQQSLDQGLQFLIQYYNGEERAKGNILERFSAQQFPDLHSELNLSSLELGDSALYFCASSVPGQGAFYNEQFFGPGTRLTVL.

The CDR3 region has the DNA TGTGCCAGCAGCCAATTCGGGGGGGAGAATGAAAAACTGTTTTTT. It is translated as CASSQFGGENEKLFF. The chain is built from TRBV3-1 (or the pseudogene TRBV3-2) and TRBJ1-4, with D perhaps TRBD1 (5 bases). The ends were cut back, 2 bases at V and 5 bases at J, with 12 bases in the middle. CDR1 is LGHDT and CDR2 is YNNKEL in the germline V gene (reference sequence). This CDR3 is built from 15 residues.